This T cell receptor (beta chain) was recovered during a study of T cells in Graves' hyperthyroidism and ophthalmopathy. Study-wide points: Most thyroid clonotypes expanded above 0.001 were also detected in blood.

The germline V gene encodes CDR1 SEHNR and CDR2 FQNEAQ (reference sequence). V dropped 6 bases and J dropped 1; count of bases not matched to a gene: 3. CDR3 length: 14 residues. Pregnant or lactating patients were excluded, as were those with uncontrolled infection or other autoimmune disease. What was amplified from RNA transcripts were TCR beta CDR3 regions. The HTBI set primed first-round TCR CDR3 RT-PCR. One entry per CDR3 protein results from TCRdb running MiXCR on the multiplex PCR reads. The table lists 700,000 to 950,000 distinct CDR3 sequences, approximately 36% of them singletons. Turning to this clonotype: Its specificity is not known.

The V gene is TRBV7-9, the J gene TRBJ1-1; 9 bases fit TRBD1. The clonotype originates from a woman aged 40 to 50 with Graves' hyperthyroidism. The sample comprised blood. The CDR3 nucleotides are TGTGCCAGCAGTTGGGACAGGGAGAACACTGAAGCTTTCTTT. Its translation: CASSWDRENTEAFF.